This T cell receptor (beta chain) emerged from a study of blood T cells in healthy people across ages. Study outcomes and limitations: Significant beta diversity loss was already apparent by age 40, declining roughly linearly. It was not possible, with unsorted PBMCs, to conclusively compare naive and antigen-experienced cells.

This clonotype was recorded a few times. Its cognate antigen is unknown. A second PCR of 7 to 11 cycles used a sample-barcoded 5' primer and a J-beta primer mix. The template-switch adaptor was a 5' adaptor with 12 random nucleotides. It tagged each cDNA molecule. Each CDR3 protein is one row after TCRdb ran MiXCR on the 5' RACE reads. The sample lists some 1.6 million distinct CDR3 sequences; about 35% were seen once. The sequence came from a woman between 25 and 40 years old in good health. Material: blood.

Here the CDR3 reads CASRTLAGGNEQFF. The DNA for the CDR3 is TGTGCCAGCCGTACACTAGCGGGAGGGAATGAGCAGTTCTTC. V and J are TRBV18 and TRBJ2-1; TRBD2 agrees at 13 bases. V gave up 8 bases and J gave up 7 bases; unmatched junction bases: 5. The CDR3 has 14 amino acids. Germline V gene sequence: CDR1 KGHSH, CDR2 LQKENI.